Each of the 15 T cell receptor beta chains below was sequenced from the same sample in a study of cytomegalovirus exposure and HLA in healthy donors. PCR amplification relied on 60 Vbeta primers (plus 13 Jbeta primers). Assay used: immunoSEQ multiplex PCR; TCRdb lists only in-frame clones, some missing. Here the sample spans 120,000 or so clones, about four fifths being singletons. The sample was PBMCs. The receptor source for this set is a woman between 50 and 59 years old in good health and CMV-seropositive.

This rearrangement joins TRBV6-5 to TRBJ1-2; no firm D call. The CDR3 has 12 residues. V was shortened by 4 bases and J by 7 bases, with 10 bases between the two germline ends. In germline, CDR1 is MNHEY, CDR2 SVGAGI. The CDR3 coding sequence is TGTGCCAGCAGTTCCTCCGGGGTTGGCTACACCTTC. It is translated as CASSSSGVGYTF.

The chain is built from TRBV11-2 and TRBJ2-5, with D uncertain. The end of the DNA is better explained by TRBJ2-7, so the J call may be wrong. CDR3 length: 13 amino acids. Germline CDR1 and CDR2: SGHAT and FQNNGV. The CDR3 loop reads CASSPALNYEQYF. CDR3 DNA sequence: TGTGCCAGCAGCCCCGCCCTTAACTACGAGCAGTACTTC.

The chain has TRBV29-1 and TRBJ1-1; tentatively, D is TRBD1 (5 bases). Trimming took off 5 bases at V and 4 bases at J, with 11 bases between the two ends. The germline CDR1 and CDR2 sequences are SQVTM and ANQGSEA. This CDR3 has 12 amino acids. The CDR3 nucleotides read TGCAGCGTTCAGGGTTTGGTCACTGAAGCTTTCTTT. This codes for CSVQGLVTEAFF. The full variable domain, its missing parts supplied by reference TRBV29-1 and TRBJ1-1, is SAVISQKPSRDICQRGTSLTIQCQVDSQVTMMFWYRQQPGQSLTLIATANQGSEATYESGFVIDKFPISRPNLTFSTLTVSNMSPEDSSIYLCSVQGLVTEAFFGQGTRLTVV.

The chain carries TRBV7-9 and TRBJ1-1; 12 bases are shared with TRBD1. The CDR3 consists of 14 residues. CDR1 is SEHNR and CDR2 is FQNEAQ in the germline V gene (reference sequence). V was pared by 6 bases and J by 6 bases, with 5 bases of the junction left unmatched. Here the CDR3 reads CASRGQGAPAEAFF. The CDR3, as DNA: TGTGCCAGCAGGGGACAGGGGGCCCCTGCTGAAGCTTTCTTT.

The genes are TRBV19 and TRBJ1-5; D ambiguous. CDR3 length: 10 residues. V was clipped by 8 bases and J by 8 bases, with 7 bases between them. Germline values: CDR1 LNHDA, CDR2 SQIVND (reference sequence). Here the CDR3 reads CASGREPQHF. CDR3 sequence (DNA): TGTGCCAGTGGGAGGGAGCCCCAGCATTTT. The entire variable domain, with the rest obtained from reference TRBV19 and TRBJ1-5, is as follows: DGGITQSPKYLFRKEGQNVTLSCEQNLNHDAMYWYRQDPGQGLRLIYYSQIVNDFQKGDIAEGYSVSREKKESFPLTVTSAQKNPTAFYLCASGREPQHFGDGTRLSIL.

This chain joins TRBV5-1 and TRBJ1-2; TRBD1 is a possible D gene (5 bases). The CDR3 consists of 15 residues. Germline CDR1 reads SGHRS; CDR2 reads YFSETQ. Trimming removed 0 bases at V and 6 bases at J, with 15 bases between. The CDR3 is CASSLEGRVPDGYTF. DNA of the CDR3: TGCGCCAGCAGCTTGGAGGGCAGGGTCCCCGATGGCTACACCTTC.

The V and J genes are TRBV30 and TRBJ2-2; tentatively, D is TRBD2 (5 bases). The V end was cut by 0 bases, the J end by 3 bases, with 8 bases between. The CDR3 length is 14 residues. The germline gives CDR1 GTSNPN, CDR2 SVGIG (reference sequence). CDR3 residues: CAWSVLGDTGELFF. CDR3 DNA sequence: TGTGCCTGGAGTGTACTGGGAGACACCGGGGAGCTGTTTTTT. The whole variable domain, filled in from reference TRBV30 and TRBJ2-2, reads SQTIHQWPATLVQPVGSPLSLECTVEGTSNPNLYWYRQAAGRGLQLLFYSVGIGQISSEVPQNLSASRPQDRQFILSSKKLLLSDSGFYLCAWSVLGDTGELFFGEGSRLTVL.

V usage is TRBV28 and J usage is TRBJ2-5; possibly TRBD2 for D (5 bases). The germline gives CDR1 MDHEN, CDR2 SYDVKM. Trimming stripped 2 bases from V and 3 bases from J, with 10 bases between. CDR3 length: 14 amino acids. CDR3 in DNA: TGTGCCAGCAGTTTAAGGGAGAGGGAAGAGACCCAGTACTTC. Translated, it gives CASSLREREETQYF.

With respect to this clone: The DNA is omitted, as the CDR3 cannot be located on it reliably, and the CDR3 follows TCRdb's listing. This rearrangement joins TRBV2 to TRBJ2-5; TRBD2 is the table's D call, not checked against the DNA. The CDR3 adds up to 13 amino acids, both ends counted. CDR1 is SNHLY and CDR2 is FYNNEI in the germline V gene. This CDR3 reads CASSVASGSLKDF.

This clone was recorded at least ten times. The chain uses TRBV6-6 and TRBJ1-2, with TRBD1 identical over 10 bases. Germline V lookup: CDR1 MNHNY, CDR2 SVGAGI (reference sequence). V dropped 6 bases and J dropped 4; count of bases not matched to a gene: 11. The CDR3 runs 16 residues. As DNA, the CDR3 is TGTGCCAGCAGGGACACCGGGACAGGGGTTACCTATGGCTACACCTTC. This translates into CASRDTGTGVTYGYTF.

The chain is built from TRBV5-1 and TRBJ1-2, with TRBD1 matching 7 bases. The junction had 7 bases not matched to a gene; V was cut back by 4 bases and J by 7 bases. Germline CDR1 SGHRS, CDR2 YFSETQ. The CDR3 has 13 amino acids. The CDR3 region is CASSNPTGRGYTF. The DNA for the CDR3 is TGCGCCAGCAGCAATCCGACAGGGCGTGGCTACACCTTC.

The gene calls are TRBV18 and TRBJ2-4; 9 nucleotides match TRBD1. Per germline, CDR1 KGHSH and CDR2 LQKENI. J lost 10 bases, V lost 2 bases, and 18 bases had no gene match. The CDR3 runs to 18 residues. The CDR3 is CASSPSSTGGARVGIQYF. The CDR3 DNA is TGTGCCAGCTCACCATCCTCAACAGGGGGCGCGAGGGTGGGGATTCAGTACTTC. Drawing the rest from reference TRBV18 and TRBJ2-4, the complete variable domain is NAGVMQNPRHLVRRRGQEARLRCSPMKGHSHVYWYRQLPEEGLKFMVYLQKENIIDESGMPKERFSAEFPKEGPSILRIQQVVRGDSAAYFCASSPSSTGGARVGIQYFGAGTRLSVL.

V and J are TRBV7-2 and TRBJ1-1, with D possibly matching TRBD1 (6 bases). CDR3 length equals 14 residues. V gave up 7 bases and J gave up 4 bases, with 16 bases separating them. The germline CDR1 and CDR2 sequences are SGHTA and FQGNSA. The CDR3 region has the DNA TGTGCCAGCAACCAGGGGAGCCTGGGCACTGAAGCTTTCTTT. It yields the protein CASNQGSLGTEAFF. Based on the CDR3 plus reference TRBV7-2 and TRBJ1-1, the full variable domain is GAGVSQSPSNKVTEKGKDVELRCDPISGHTALYWYRQSLGQGLEFLIYFQGNSAPDKSGLPSDRFSAERTGGSVSTLTIQRTQQEDSAVYLCASNQGSLGTEAFFGQGTRLTVV.

This chain links TRBV29-1 with TRBJ2-3, with TRBD2 as a possible D gene (6 bases). The CDR3 sequence is 16 residues long. V lost 5 bases to trimming and J lost 0 bases, with 18 bases between them. Germline V gene sequence: CDR1 SQVTM, CDR2 ANQGSEA. CDR3 DNA: TGCAGCGTTTCCTTCGGAGGGAGGAGGAGCACAGATACGCAGTATTTT. This gives the protein CSVSFGGRRSTDTQYF.

CDR3 DNA sequence: TGTGCCAGCAGCTTAGGGTACAGGGGAGCAGCAGATACGCAGTATTTT. Amino acid sequence: CASSLGYRGAADTQYF. V is TRBV11-2 and J is TRBJ2-3; TRBD1 matches 7 bases. Trimming at V came to 1 base and at J to 4 bases, leaving 8 bases not matched to a gene. The V gene's germline CDR1 is SGHAT and CDR2 FQNNGV. The CDR3 runs 16 residues.